The clone carrying this T cell receptor (beta chain) has just a few counts. Its target is not known. Gene names and germline match the mouse. The source of the sample is a study of tissue T cells after allogeneic stem cell transplantation. Findings and limits, study-wide: Tissue-detected TCR repertoire was only partly captured by blood and spleen T cells. Shared clones across patients were few; motif clustering revealed tissue-specific shared signatures.

The sample's time point: mouse harvest day 14 after allogeneic transplant. Mouse grafts combined 10^7 T-cell-depleted bone marrow cells with 10^6 splenic CD5+ T cells. Tissues came from B6→BALB/c major-mismatch GVHD mice at day 7 or 14. Repertoires were generated with immunoSEQ multiplex PCR, while TCRdb's copy carries only in-frame clones and drops some. The sample carries more than 6,500 clones, over 30% recorded once. This TCR came from a female BALB/c mouse given C57BL/6 T cells with graft-versus-host disease after an allogeneic hematopoietic cell transplant. Sequencing was done on a sample of skin.

The CDR3 bases that were read are TGTGCCAGCAGTCCCTACTGGGGCTATGAACAGTAC. Amino acids: CASSPYWGYEQY. The CDR3 reads in full as CASSPYWGYEQYF. V is TRBV26 and J is TRBJ2-7; 7 bases agree with TRBD2. The missing CDR3 end, 1 residue past where the read stops, is filled in from the germline J gene. V was pared by 4 bases and J by 3 bases, with 3 bases of the junction left unmatched. This CDR3 has 13 residues. Germline V gene lookup returns CDR1 KGHPV and CDR2 FQNQEV (reference sequence).